Sequencing of this T cell receptor (beta chain) was carried out in a study of T cells expressing NK-cell markers. TCRdb re-called the 5' RACE reads and shows each CDR3 protein once, DNA omitted. This sample contains roughly 110,000 distinct CDR3 sequences. The germline V gene encodes CDR1 LNHDA and CDR2 SQIVND (reference sequence). The CDR3 loop spans 15 amino acids. Sequencing input: blood T cells: a sorted CD56 or NKG2C T cell subset, CD4+ or CD8+ T cells, or bulk PBMC T cells (not recorded which). The receptor was isolated from a woman between 18 and 69 years old in good health. This chain links TRBV19 with TRBJ2-1. The CDR3: CASSILTGVYNEQFF.